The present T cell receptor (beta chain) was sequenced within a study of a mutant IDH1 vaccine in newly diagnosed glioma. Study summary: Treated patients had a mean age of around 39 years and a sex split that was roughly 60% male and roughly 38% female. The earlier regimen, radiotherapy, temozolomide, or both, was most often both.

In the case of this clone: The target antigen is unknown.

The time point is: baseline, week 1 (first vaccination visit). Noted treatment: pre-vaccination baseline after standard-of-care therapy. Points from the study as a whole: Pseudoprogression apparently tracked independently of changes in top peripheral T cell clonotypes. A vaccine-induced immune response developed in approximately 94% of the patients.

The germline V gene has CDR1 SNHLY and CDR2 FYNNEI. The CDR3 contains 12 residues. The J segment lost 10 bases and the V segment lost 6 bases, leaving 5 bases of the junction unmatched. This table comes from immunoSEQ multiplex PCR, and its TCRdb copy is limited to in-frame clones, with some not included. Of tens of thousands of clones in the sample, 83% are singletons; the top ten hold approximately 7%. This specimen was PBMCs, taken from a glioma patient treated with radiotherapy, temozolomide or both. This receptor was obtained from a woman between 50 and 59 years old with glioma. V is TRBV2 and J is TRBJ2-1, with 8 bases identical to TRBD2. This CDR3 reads CASSGGGLEQFF. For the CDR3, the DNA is TGTGCCAGCAGCGGGGGGGGGTTAGAGCAGTTCTTC.